This T cell receptor beta chain is from a study of breast tumors, draining lymph nodes, adjacent tissues (dated by TCRdb to 2016 to 2018). Concerning the study at large: The study compared TCR beta repertoires across tumor, adjacent nontumor tissue and axillary lymph nodes from breast cancer patients. In human breast cancer, the study set out to evaluate how tumor, surrounding tissue and draining lymph node repertoires relate to one another and whether T cells may move between these sites. Overall results and qualifications from the work: The data were considered consistent with most tumor T cells being derived from the lymph node and subsequently expanding within tumor tissue. The similarity between tumor and nontumor tissue repertoires was significantly greater in luminal-like breast cancer than in basal-like breast cancer. Tumors showed preferential V and J gene usage, and their T-cell repertoire diversity fell below that of lymph nodes yet above that of nontumor tissue. The conclusion that tumor T cells originate in lymph nodes was presented as consistent with a hypothesis rather than as directly demonstrated.

Trimming takes 4 bases off V and 2 bases off J; junction bases not matched to a gene: 4. The germline V gene provides CDR1 SGHRS and CDR2 YFSETQ. The CDR3 numbers 14 residues from cysteine through phenylalanine. The kept DNA is CDR3 alone, 42 bases in frame from the first base. TCRdb records Illumina HiSeq 2000 as the sequencer. Multiplex PCR amplification was used to generate the TCR beta chain libraries. The amplified TCR beta chain products were analyzed by high-throughput sequencing. TCRdb reprocessing: public reads trimmed at Q25 with fastp, clones called with MiXCR, in-frame beta chains kept. Entries that share a CDR3 protein sequence are merged under the most common genes and DNA. The sample table contains approximately 130,000 distinct CDR3 sequences; only one count was recorded for around 20% of them. 2.2% of the sample comes from the top ten. Lymph node samples were obtained from the axillary draining lymph nodes of breast cancer patients.

On this clonotype: Its antigen specificity is not known. This may arise from a read error, as a much more abundant clone is one base away.

In this chain, TRBV5-1 is recombined with TRBJ2-5; TRBD1 aligns with 8 central bases. Sequencing used axillary lymph node tissue. This receptor was identified in a female donor with breast cancer. Some clones in this sample may be carry-over from other donors' samples. The DNA is as follows: TGCGCCAGCAGCCGGACAGGGCCGCAAGAGACCCAGTACTTC. This sequence encodes CASSRTGPQETQYF.